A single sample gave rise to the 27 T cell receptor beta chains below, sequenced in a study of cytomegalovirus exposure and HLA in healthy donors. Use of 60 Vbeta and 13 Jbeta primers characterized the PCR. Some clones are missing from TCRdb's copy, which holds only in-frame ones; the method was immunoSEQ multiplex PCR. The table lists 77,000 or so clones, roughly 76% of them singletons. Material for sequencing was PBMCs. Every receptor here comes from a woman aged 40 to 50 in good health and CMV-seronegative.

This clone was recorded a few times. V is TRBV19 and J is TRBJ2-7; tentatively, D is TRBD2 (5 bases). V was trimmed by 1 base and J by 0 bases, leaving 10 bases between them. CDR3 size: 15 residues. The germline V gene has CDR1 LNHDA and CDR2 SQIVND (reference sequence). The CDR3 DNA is TGTGCCAGTAGTATAGCGGAGGATAGCTCCTACGAGCAGTACTTC. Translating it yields CASSIAEDSSYEQYF. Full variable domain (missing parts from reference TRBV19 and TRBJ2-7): DGGITQSPKYLFRKEGQNVTLSCEQNLNHDAMYWYRQDPGQGLRLIYYSQIVNDFQKGDIAEGYSVSREKKESFPLTVTSAQKNPTAFYLCASSIAEDSSYEQYFGPGTRLTVT.

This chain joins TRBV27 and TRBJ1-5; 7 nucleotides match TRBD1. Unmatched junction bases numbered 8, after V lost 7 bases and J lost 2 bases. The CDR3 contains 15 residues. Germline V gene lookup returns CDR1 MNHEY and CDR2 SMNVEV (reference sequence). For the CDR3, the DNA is TGTGCCAGCAATCCCGGGACAGCCGGCAATCAGCCCCAGCATTTT. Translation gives CASNPGTAGNQPQHF.

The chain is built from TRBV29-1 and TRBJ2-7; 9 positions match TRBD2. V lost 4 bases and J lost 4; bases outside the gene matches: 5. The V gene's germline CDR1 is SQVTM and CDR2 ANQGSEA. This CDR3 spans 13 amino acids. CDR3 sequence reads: CSVAGLATYEQYF. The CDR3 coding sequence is TGCAGCGTTGCTGGACTAGCGACGTACGAGCAGTACTTC.

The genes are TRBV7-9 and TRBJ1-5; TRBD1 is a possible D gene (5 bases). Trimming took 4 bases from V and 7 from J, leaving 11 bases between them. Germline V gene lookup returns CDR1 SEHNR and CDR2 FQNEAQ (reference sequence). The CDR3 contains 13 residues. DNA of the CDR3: TGTGCCAGCAGCTCCCTAGACAGCCAGCCCCAGCATTTT. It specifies CASSSLDSQPQHF.

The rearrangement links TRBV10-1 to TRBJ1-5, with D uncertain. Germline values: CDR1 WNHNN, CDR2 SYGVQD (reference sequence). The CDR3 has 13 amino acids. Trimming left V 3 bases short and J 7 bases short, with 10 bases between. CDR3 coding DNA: TGCGCCAGCAGTGAAAGCCCGAGACAGCCCCAGCATTTT. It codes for CASSESPRQPQHF.

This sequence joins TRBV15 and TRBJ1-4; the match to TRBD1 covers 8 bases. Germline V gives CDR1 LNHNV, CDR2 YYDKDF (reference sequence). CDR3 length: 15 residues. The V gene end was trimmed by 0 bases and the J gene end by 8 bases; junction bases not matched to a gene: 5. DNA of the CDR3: TGTGCCACCAGCAGAGATGAACAGGGGGACGAAAAACTGTTTTTT. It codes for CATSRDEQGDEKLFF. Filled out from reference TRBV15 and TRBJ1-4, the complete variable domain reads DAMVIQNPRYQVTQFGKPVTLSCSQTLNHNVMYWYQQKSSQAPKLLFHYYDKDFNNEADTPDNFQSRRPNTSFCFLDIRSPGLGDTAMYLCATSRDEQGDEKLFFGSGTQLSVL.

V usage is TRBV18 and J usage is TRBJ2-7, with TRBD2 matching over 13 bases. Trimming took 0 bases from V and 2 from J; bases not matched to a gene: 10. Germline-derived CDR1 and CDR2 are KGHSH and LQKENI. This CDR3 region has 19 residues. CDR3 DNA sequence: TGTGCCAGCTCACCACCGGGACTAGCGGGGTCGTTCTCGACCTACGAGCAGTACTTC. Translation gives CASSPPGLAGSFSTYEQYF.

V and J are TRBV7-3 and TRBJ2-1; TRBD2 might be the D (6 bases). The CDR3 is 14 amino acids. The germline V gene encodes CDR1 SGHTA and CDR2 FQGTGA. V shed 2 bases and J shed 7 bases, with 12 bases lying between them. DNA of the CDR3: TGTGCCAGCAGCTTAGGCGGGAAGTCAAATGAGCAGTTCTTC. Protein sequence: CASSLGGKSNEQFF.

CDR3 in amino acids: CSVGSSGTENEKLFF. Written as DNA, the CDR3 is TGCAGCGTCGGATCCTCCGGGACAGAAAATGAAAAACTGTTTTTT. The chain is built from TRBV29-1 and TRBJ1-4; 7 nucleotides line up with TRBD1. Trimming removed 6 bases from V and 5 bases from J; junction bases left unmatched: 12. Germline V lookup: CDR1 SQVTM, CDR2 ANQGSEA. The CDR3 is 15 residues long.

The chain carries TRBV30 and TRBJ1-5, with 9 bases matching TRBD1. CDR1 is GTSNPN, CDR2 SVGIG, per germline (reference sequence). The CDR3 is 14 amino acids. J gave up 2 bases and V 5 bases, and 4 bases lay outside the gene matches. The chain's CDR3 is CAWDRGFGNQPQHF. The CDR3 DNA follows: TGTGCCTGGGACAGGGGGTTCGGCAATCAGCCCCAGCATTTT.

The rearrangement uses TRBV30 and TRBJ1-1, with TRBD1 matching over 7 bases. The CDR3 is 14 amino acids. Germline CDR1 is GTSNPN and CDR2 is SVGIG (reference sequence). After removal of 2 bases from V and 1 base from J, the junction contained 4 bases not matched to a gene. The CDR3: CAWSLRTGNTEAFF. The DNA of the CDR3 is TGTGCCTGGAGTCTTCGGACAGGGAACACTGAAGCTTTCTTT.

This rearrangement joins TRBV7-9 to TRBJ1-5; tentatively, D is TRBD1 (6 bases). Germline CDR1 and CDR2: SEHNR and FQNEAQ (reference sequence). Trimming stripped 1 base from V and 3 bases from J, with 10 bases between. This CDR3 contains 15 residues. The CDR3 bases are TGTGCCAGCAGCTTAGAGGGGGGGATCAATCAGCCCCAGCATTTT. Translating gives CASSLEGGINQPQHF.

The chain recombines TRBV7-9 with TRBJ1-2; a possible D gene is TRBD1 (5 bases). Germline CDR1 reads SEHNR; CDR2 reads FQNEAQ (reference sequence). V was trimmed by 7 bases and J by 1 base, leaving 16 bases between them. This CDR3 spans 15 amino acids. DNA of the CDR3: TGTGCCAGCATAGGTTTAGGGGCCGGTAACTATGGCTACACCTTC. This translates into CASIGLGAGNYGYTF. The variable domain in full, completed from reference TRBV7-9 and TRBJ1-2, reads DTGVSQNPRHKITKRGQNVTFRCDPISEHNRLYWYRQTLGQGPEFLTYFQNEAQLEKSRLLSDRFSAERPKGSFSTLEIQRTEQGDSAMYLCASIGLGAGNYGYTFGSGTRLTVV.

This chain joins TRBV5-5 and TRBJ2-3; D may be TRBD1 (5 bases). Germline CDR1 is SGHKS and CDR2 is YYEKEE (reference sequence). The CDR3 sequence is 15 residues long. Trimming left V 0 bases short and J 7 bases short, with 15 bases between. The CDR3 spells CASSLVSRASYTQYF. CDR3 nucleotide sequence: TGTGCCAGCAGCTTGGTTTCCAGGGCGTCATATACGCAGTATTTT.

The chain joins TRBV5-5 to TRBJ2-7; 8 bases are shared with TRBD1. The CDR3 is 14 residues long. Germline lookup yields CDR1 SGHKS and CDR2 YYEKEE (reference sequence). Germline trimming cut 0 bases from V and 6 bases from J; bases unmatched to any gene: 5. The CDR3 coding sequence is TGTGCCAGCAGCTTGGCCGGGACAGGTATCGAGCAGTACTTC. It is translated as CASSLAGTGIEQYF.

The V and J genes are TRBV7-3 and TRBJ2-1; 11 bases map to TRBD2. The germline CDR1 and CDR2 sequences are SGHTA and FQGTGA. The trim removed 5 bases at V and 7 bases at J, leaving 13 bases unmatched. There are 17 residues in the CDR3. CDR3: CASSPTGRTSGSNEQFF. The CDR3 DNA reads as TGTGCCAGCAGCCCGACTGGGCGGACTAGCGGGTCAAATGAGCAGTTCTTC.

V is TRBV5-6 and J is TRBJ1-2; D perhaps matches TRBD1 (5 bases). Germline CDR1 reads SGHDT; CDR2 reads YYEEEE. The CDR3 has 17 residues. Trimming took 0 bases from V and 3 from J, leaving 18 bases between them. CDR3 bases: TGTGCCAGCAGCTTGGGGATAAGAACAGGCATCCACTATGGCTACACCTTC. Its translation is CASSLGIRTGIHYGYTF.

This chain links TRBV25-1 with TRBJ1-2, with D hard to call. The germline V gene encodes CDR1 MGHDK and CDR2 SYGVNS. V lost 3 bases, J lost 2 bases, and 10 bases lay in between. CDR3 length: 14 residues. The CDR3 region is CASSDLTHNYGYTF. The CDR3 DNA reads TGTGCCAGCAGTGACCTAACGCACAACTATGGCTACACCTTC.

Written as DNA, the CDR3 is TGTGCCAGCGGGAGCGAGTTTGGGGGCCACTACAATCAGCCCCAGCATTTT. Translation: CASGSEFGGHYNQPQHF. This chain links TRBV2 with TRBJ1-5, with a tentative D call TRBD1 (6 bases). Looked up from germline, CDR1 is SNHLY and CDR2 is FYNNEI. Trimming pared 8 bases from V and 3 bases from J, leaving 23 bases between. The CDR3 is made up of 17 amino acids.

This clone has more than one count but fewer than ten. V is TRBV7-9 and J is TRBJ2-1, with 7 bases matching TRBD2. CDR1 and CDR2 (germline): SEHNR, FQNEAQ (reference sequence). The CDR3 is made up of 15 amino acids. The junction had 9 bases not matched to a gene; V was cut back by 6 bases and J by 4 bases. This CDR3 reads CASSSRTGGYNEQFF. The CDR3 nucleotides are TGTGCCAGCAGTTCCAGAACGGGGGGATACAATGAGCAGTTCTTC.

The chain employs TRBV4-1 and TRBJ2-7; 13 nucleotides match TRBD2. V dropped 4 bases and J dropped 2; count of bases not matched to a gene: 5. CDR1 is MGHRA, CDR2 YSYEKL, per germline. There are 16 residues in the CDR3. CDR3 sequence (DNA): TGCGCCAGCAGCCTCTTACTAGCGGGAGGGACCTACGAGCAGTACTTC. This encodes CASSLLLAGGTYEQYF.

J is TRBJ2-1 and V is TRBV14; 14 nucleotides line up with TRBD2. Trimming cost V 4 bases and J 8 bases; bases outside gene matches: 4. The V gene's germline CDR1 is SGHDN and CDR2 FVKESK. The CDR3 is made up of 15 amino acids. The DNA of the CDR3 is TGTGCCAGCAGCCTGGGACTAGCGGGGGTACATGAGCAGTTCTTC. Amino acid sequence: CASSLGLAGVHEQFF.

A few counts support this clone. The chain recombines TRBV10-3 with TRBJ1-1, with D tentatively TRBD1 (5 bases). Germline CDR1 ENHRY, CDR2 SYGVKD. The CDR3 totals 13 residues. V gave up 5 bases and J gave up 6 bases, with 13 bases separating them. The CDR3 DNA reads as TGTGCCATCAGTTTACAGGATGGGGCTGAAGCTTTCTTT. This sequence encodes CAISLQDGAEAFF.

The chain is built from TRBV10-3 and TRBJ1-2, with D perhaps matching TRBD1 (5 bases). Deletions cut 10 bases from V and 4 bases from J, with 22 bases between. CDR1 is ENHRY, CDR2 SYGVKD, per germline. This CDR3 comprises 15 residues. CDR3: CASQGSEGYSYGYTF. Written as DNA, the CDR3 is TGTGCCAGTCAAGGATCGGAGGGGTACAGCTATGGCTACACCTTC.

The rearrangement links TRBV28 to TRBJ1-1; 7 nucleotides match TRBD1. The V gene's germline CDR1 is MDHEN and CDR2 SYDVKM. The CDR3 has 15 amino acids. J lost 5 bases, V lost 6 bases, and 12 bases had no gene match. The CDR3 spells CASSPTDRRKTEAFF. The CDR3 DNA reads TGTGCCAGCAGCCCTACGGACAGGAGGAAAACTGAAGCTTTCTTT.

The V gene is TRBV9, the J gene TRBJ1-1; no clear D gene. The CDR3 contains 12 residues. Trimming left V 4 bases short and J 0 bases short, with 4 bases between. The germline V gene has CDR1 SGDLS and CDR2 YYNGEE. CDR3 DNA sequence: TGTGCCAGCAGCCAAATGAACACTGAAGCTTTCTTT. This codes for CASSQMNTEAFF.

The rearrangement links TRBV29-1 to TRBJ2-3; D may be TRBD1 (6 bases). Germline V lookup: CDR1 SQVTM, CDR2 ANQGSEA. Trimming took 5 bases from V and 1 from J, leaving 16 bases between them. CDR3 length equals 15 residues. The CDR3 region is CSVRDIPIGTDTQYF. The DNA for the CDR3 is TGCAGCGTTAGGGACATACCGATCGGCACAGATACGCAGTATTTT.